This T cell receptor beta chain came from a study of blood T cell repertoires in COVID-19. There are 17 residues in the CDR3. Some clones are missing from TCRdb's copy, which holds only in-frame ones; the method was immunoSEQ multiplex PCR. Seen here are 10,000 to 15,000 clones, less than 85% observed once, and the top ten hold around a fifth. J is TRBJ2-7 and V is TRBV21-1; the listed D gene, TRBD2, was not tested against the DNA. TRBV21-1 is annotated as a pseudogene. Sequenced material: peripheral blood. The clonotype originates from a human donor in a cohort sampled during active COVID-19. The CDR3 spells CASSKKGLAGKYYEQYF. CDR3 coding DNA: TGTGCCAGCAGCAAGAAGGGGCTAGCGGGGAAATACTACGAGCAGTACTTC.